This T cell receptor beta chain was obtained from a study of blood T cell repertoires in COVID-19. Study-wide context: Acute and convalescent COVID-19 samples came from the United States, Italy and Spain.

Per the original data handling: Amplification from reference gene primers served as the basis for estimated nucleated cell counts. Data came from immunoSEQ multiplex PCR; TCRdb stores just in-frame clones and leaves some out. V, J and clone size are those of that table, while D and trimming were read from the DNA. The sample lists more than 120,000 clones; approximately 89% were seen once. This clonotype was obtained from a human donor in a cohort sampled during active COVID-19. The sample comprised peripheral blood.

The CDR3 sequence: CASSGLGPTLFTDTQYF. The CDR3 nucleotides read TGTGCCAGCAGTGGCTTGGGGCCTACCCTCTTCACAGATACGCAGTATTTT. The chain joins TRBV2 to TRBJ2-3, with a possible D match to TRBD1 (5 bases). The CDR3 is 17 residues long. The germline CDR1 and CDR2 sequences are SNHLY and FYNNEI. With 4 bases removed from V and 2 bases from J, the gap between germline ends came to 19 bases.